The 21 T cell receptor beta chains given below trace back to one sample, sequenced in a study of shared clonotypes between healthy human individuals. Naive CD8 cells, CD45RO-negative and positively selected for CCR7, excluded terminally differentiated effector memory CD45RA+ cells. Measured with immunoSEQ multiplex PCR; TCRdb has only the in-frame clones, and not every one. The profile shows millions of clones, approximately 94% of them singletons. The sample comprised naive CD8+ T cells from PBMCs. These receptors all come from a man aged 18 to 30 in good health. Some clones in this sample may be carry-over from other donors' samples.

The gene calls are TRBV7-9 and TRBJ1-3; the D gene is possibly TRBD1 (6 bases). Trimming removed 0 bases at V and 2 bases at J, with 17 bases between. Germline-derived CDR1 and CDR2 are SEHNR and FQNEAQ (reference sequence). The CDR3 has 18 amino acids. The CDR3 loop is CASSLAHPTGGAGNTIYF. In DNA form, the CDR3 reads TGTGCCAGCAGCTTAGCGCATCCGACAGGTGGGGCTGGAAACACCATATATTTT.

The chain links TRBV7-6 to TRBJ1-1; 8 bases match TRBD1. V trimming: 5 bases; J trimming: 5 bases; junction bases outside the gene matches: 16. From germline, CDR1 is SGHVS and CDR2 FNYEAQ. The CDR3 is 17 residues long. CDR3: CASSPGTGEVVATEAFF. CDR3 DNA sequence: TGTGCCAGCAGCCCGGGGACAGGCGAAGTCGTGGCGACTGAAGCTTTCTTT. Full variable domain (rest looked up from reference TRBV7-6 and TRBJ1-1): GAGVSQSPRYKVTKRGQDVALRCDPISGHVSLYWYRQALGQGPEFLTYFNYEAQQDKSGLPNDRFSAERPEGSISTLTIQRTEQRDSAMYRCASSPGTGEVVATEAFFGQGTRLTVV.

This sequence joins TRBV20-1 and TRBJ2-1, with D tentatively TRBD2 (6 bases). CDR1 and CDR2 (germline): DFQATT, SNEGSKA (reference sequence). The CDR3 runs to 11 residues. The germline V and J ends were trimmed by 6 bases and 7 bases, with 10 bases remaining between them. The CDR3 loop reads CSAISGNEQFF. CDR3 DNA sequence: TGCAGTGCGATCAGCGGGAATGAGCAGTTCTTC.

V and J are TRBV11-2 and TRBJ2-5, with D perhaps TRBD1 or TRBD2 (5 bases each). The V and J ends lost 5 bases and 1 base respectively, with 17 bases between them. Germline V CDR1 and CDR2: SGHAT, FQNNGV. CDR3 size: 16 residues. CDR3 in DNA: TGTGCCAGCAGCCCCCCTTTGGGGACCACCCAAGAGACCCAGTACTTC. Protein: CASSPPLGTTQETQYF.

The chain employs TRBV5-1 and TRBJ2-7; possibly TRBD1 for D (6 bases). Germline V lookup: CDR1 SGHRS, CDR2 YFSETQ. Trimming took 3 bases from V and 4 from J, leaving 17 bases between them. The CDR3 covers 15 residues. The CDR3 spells CASSWGRGSFYEQYF. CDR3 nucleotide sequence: TGCGCCAGCAGCTGGGGCAGGGGCTCCTTTTACGAGCAGTACTTC.

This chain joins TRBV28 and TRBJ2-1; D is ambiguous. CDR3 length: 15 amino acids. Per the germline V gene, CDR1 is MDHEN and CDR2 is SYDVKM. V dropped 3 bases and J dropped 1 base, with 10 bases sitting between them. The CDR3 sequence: CASSFGGFSYNEQFF. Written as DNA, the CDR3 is TGTGCCAGCAGTTTTGGTGGATTTTCCTACAATGAGCAGTTCTTC.

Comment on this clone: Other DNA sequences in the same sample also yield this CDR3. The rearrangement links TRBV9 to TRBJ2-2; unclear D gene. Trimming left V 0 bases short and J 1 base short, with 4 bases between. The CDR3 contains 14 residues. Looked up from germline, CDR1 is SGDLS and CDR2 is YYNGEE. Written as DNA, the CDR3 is TGTGCCAGCAGCGTAGCGGGGAACACCGGGGAGCTGTTTTTT. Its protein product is CASSVAGNTGELFF.

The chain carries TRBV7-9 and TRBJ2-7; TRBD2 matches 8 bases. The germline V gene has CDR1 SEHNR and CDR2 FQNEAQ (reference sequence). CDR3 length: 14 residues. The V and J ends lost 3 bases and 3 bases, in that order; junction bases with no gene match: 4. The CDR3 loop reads CASSLLAGNYEQYF. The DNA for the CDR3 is TGTGCCAGCAGCTTGCTAGCGGGCAACTACGAGCAGTACTTC.

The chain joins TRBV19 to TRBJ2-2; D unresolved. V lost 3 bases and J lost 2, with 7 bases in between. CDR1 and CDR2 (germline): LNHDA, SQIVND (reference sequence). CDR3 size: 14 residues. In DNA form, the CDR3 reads TGTGCCAGTAGTATCTATACTAACACCGGGGAGCTGTTTTTT. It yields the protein CASSIYTNTGELFF.

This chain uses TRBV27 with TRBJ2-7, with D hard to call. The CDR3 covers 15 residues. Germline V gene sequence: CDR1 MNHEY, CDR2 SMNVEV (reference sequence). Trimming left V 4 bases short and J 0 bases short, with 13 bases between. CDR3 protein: CASSSPFGASYEQYF. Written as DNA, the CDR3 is TGTGCCAGCAGTTCCCCCTTCGGCGCCTCCTACGAGCAGTACTTC.

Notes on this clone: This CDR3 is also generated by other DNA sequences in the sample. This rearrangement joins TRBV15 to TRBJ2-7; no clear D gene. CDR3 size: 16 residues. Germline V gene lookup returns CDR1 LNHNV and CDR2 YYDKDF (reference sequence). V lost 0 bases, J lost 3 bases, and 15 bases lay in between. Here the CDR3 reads CATSRERGRGNYEQYF. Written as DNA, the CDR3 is TGTGCCACCAGCAGAGAGCGAGGCCGAGGAAACTACGAGCAGTACTTC.

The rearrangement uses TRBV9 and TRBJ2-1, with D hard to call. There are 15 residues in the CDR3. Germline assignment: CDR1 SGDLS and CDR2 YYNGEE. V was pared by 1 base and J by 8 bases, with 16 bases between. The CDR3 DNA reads TGTGCCAGCAGCGTAAACGGCCGCTACATGGATGAGCAGTTCTTC. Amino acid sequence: CASSVNGRYMDEQFF. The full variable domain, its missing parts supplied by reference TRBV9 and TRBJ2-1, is DSGVTQTPKHLITATGQRVTLRCSPRSGDLSVYWYQQSLDQGLQFLIQYYNGEERAKGNILERFSAQQFPDLHSELNLSSLELGDSALYFCASSVNGRYMDEQFFGPGTRLTVL.

The CDR3 is CASSWNNNPNEQFF. CDR3 DNA: TGTGCCAGCAGTTGGAACAATAACCCCAATGAGCAGTTCTTC. The chain recombines TRBV27 with TRBJ2-1; unclear D gene. Trimming took off 4 bases at V and 6 bases at J, with 13 bases between the two ends. Germline V gene sequence: CDR1 MNHEY, CDR2 SMNVEV (reference sequence). The CDR3 runs 14 residues.

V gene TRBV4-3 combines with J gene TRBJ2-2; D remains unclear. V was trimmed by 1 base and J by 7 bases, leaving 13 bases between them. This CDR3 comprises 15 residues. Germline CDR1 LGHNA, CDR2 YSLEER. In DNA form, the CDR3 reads TGCGCCAGCAGCCAAGGCGGCCGGTCGAGCGGGGAGCTGTTTTTT. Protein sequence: CASSQGGRSSGELFF.

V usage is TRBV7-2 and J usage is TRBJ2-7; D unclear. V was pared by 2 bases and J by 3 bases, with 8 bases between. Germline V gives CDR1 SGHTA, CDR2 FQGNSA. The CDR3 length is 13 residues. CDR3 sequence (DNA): TGTGCCAGCAGCTTATCCAGCGTCTACGAGCAGTACTTC. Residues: CASSLSSVYEQYF.

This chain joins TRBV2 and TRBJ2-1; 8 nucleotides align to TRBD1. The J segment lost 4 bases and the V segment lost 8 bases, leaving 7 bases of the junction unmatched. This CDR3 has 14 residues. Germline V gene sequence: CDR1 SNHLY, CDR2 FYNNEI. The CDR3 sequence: CASEGTGRYNEQFF. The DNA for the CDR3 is TGTGCCAGCGAGGGGACAGGACGATACAATGAGCAGTTCTTC.

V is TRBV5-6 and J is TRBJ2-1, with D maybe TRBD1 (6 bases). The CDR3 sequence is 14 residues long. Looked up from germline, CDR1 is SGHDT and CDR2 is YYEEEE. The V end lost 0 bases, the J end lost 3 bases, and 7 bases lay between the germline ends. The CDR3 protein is CASSLGQDYNEQFF. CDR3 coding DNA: TGTGCCAGCAGCTTGGGACAGGACTACAATGAGCAGTTCTTC.

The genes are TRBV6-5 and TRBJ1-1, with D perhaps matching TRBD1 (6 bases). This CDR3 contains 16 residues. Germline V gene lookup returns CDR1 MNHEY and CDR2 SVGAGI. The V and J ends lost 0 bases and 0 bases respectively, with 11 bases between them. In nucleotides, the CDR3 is TGTGCCAGCAGTTACTCCTGGGGGGCCCTGAACACTGAAGCTTTCTTT. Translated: CASSYSWGALNTEAFF.

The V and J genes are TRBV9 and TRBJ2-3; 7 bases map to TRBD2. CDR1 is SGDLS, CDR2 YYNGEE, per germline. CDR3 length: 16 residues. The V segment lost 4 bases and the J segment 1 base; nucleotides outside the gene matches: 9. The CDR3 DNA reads TGTGCCAGCAGCCCGTTCGGGCTAGCGGGCACAGATACGCAGTATTTT. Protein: CASSPFGLAGTDTQYF.

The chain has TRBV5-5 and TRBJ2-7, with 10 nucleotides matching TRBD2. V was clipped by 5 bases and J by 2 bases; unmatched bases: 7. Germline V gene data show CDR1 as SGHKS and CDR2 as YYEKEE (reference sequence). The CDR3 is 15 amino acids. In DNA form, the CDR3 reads TGTGCCAGCAGGGACGGGACTAGCGAAACCTACGAGCAGTACTTC. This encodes CASRDGTSETYEQYF. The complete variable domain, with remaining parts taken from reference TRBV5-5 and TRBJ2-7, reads DAGVTQSPTHLIKTRGQQVTLRCSPISGHKSVSWYQQVLGQGPQFIFQYYEKEERGRGNFPDRFSARQFPNYSSELNVNALLLGDSALYLCASRDGTSETYEQYFGPGTRLTVT.

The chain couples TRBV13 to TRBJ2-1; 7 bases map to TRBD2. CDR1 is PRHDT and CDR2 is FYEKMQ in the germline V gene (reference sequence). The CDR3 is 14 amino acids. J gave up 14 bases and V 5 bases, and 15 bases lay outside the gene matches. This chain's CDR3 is CASSEGAGVLPKFF. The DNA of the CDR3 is TGTGCCAGCAGCGAAGGGGCGGGGGTACTGCCGAAGTTCTTC.